The T cell receptor beta chain under discussion was sequenced for a study of T cell responses to AZD1222 COVID-19 vaccine. The data were produced by immunoSEQ multiplex PCR, yet TCRdb's version contains in-frame clones alone and is incomplete. The sample carries 140,000 or so clones, around 90% recorded once. This TCR derives from an adult who received the AZD1222 COVID-19 vaccine. This specimen was peripheral blood, taken 28 days after the second AZD1222 dose.

The CDR3 bases are TGTGCCAGCAGTTTATTGGGACATTTACTAGGGGGCTACACCTTC. Its protein is CASSLLGHLLGGYTF. V gene TRBV28 combines with J gene TRBJ1-2; maybe TRBD1 (6 bases). V lost 1 base, J lost 8 bases, and 17 bases lay in between. Per the germline V gene, CDR1 is MDHEN and CDR2 is SYDVKM. CDR3 size: 15 residues.